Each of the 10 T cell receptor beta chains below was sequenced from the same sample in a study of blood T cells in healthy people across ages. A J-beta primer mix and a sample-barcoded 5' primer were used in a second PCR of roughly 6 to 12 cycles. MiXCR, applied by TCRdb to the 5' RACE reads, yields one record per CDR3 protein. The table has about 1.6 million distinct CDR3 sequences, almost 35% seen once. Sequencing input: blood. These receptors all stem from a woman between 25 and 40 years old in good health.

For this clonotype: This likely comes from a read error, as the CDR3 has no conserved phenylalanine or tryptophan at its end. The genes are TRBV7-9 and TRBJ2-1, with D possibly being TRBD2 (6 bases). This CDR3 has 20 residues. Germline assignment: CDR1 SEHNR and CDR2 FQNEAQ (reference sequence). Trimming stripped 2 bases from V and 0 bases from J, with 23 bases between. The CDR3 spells CASSLYSSATRESSYNEQFC. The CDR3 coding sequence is TGTGCCAGCAGCTTATATTCTAGCGCAACGCGCGAGAGCTCCTACAATGAGCAGTTCTGC.

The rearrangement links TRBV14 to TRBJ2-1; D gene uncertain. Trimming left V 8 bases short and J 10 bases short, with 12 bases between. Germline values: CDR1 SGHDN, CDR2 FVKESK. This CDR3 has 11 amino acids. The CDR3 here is CASALRREQFF. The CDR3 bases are TGTGCCAGCGCCCTAAGAAGGGAGCAGTTCTTC.

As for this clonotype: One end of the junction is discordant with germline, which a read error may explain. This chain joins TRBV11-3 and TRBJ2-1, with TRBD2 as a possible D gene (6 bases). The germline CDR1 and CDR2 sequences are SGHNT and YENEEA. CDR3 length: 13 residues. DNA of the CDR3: TGTGCCAACAGCTCATTCGGGGGCAATGAGCAGTTCTTC. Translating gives CANSSFGGNEQFF.

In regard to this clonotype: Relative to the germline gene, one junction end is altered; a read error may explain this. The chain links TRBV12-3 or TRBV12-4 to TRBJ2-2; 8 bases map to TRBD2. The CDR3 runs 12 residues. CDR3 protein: CASQRSAGGLFF. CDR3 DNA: TGTGCCAGTCAGAGGTCCGCGGGGGGGCTGTTTTTT.

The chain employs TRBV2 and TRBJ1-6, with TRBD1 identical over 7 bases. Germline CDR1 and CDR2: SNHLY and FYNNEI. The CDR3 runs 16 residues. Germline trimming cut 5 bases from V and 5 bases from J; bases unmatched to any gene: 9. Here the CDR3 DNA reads TGTGCCAGCAGTCAAGACGGGACAGCAAATAATTCACCCCTCCACTTT. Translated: CASSQDGTANNSPLHF.

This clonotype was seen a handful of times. This CDR3 is CASSEVGGGYNEQFF. DNA of the CDR3: TGTGCCAGCAGTGAAGTAGGGGGGGGGTACAATGAGCAGTTCTTC. The V gene is TRBV6-1, the J gene TRBJ2-1, with D possibly matching TRBD2 (7 bases). CDR3 length: 15 residues. The V gene lost 1 base and the J gene lost 4 bases, with 11 bases spanning the gap. Germline CDR1 MNHNS, CDR2 SASEGT.

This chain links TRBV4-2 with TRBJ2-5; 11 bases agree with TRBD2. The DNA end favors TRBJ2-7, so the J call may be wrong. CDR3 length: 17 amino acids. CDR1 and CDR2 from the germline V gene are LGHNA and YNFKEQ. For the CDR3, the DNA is TGTGCCAGCAGCCAAGATCCGACTAGCGGGATCAGGGACGAGCAGTACTTC. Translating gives CASSQDPTSGIRDEQYF.

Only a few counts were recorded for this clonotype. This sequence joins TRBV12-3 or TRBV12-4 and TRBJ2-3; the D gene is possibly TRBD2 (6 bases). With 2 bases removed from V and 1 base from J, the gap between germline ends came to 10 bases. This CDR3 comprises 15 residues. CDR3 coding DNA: TGTGCCAGCAGTTTAATGTGGGGGGGCACAGATACGCAGTATTTT. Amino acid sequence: CASSLMWGGTDTQYF.

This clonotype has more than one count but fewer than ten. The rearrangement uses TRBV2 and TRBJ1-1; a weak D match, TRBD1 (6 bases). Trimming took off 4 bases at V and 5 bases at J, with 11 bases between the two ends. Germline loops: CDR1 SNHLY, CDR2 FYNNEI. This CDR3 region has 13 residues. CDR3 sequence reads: CASSGQGQTEAFF. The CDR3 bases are TGTGCCAGCAGTGGTCAGGGGCAGACTGAAGCTTTCTTT.

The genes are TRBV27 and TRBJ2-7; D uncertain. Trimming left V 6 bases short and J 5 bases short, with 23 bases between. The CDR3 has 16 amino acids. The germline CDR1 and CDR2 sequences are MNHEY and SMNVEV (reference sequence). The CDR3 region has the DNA TGTGCCAGCAGCCCTCACCCAGGACGCACCCTCCACGAGCAGTACTTC. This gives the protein CASSPHPGRTLHEQYF.